This TCR beta chain was profiled in a study of OX40 agonist ivuxolimab in advanced cancers. V was shortened by 8 bases and J by 8 bases, with 12 bases between the two germline ends. The CDR3 totals 11 residues. CDR1 and CDR2 from the germline V gene are SGHAT and FQDESV (reference sequence). Produced via immunoSEQ multiplex PCR; TCRdb's table is partial and in-frame only. The sample has 40,000 or so clones; about 80% are singletons. This clone was seen a handful of times. The sample consisted of CD4+ or CD8+ T cells sorted from blood, taken in a trial of the OX40 agonist ivuxolimab. The V call is TRBV11-1, the J call TRBJ1-1; no clear D. The clonotype comes from an adult with an advanced solid tumor such as melanoma, head and neck, liver or kidney cancer. Written as DNA, the CDR3 is TGTGCCAGCGGTGAAGGGCTGGAAGCTTTCTTT. This encodes CASGEGLEAFF.